Listed below are T cell receptor beta chains from one sample, sequenced in a study of cytomegalovirus exposure and HLA in healthy donors. TCRdb's copy holds only in-frame clones and misses some; the assay was immunoSEQ multiplex PCR. Here the sample spans under 200,000 clones, roughly 85% being singletons. Sequencing used PBMCs. All receptors come from a man aged 40-50 years in good health and CMV-seronegative. CDR3s include the opening cysteine and the closing phenylalanine or tryptophan. The D gene is left open where the match is weak. Clone size is stated in some rows and not others, as once, few, many or a class when expanded.

J: TRBJ2-1
D: TRBD2
V: TRBV19
size: -
CDR3: CASSIPGGYNEQFF
DNA: TGTGCCAGTAGTATACCGGGAGGCTACAATGAGCAGTTCTTC

J: TRBJ2-1
D: TRBD2
V: TRBV5-4
size: -
CDR3: CASSFGAGSSYNEQFF
DNA: TGTGCCAGCAGCTTTGGAGCGGGAAGCTCCTACAATGAGCAGTTCTTC

J: TRBJ2-7
D: TRBD1
V: TRBV5-1
size: -
CDR3: CASSLGPGQGLAEQYF
DNA: TGCGCCAGCAGCTTGGGCCCGGGACAGGGTCTTGCCGAGCAGTACTTC

J: TRBJ2-1
D: -
V: TRBV7-9
size: -
CDR3: CASSRRDSFYNEQFF
DNA: TGTGCCAGCAGCCGCCGGGACTCCTTCTACAATGAGCAGTTCTTC

J: TRBJ1-2
D: -
V: TRBV6-1
size: -
CDR3: CASDRYGGYTF
DNA: TGTGCCAGCGACAGGTACGGCGGCTACACCTTC

J: TRBJ2-5
D: TRBD1
V: TRBV5-6
size: once
CDR3: CASSAGGIETQYF
DNA: TGTGCCAGCAGCGCAGGGGGAATCGAGACCCAGTACTTC

J: TRBJ1-1
D: -
V: TRBV28
size: -
CDR3: CASSFRGTEAFF
DNA: TGTGCCAGCAGTTTTCGGGGCACTGAAGCTTTCTTT

J: TRBJ1-2
D: TRBD1
V: TRBV7-2
size: -
CDR3: CASSLASGQANYGYTF
DNA: TGTGCCAGCAGCTTAGCCTCGGGACAGGCCAACTATGGCTACACCTTC

J: TRBJ1-5
D: -
V: TRBV5-8
size: once
CDR3: CASSFDLLEPQHF
DNA: TGTGCCAGCAGCTTCGACTTATTGGAGCCCCAGCATTTT

J: TRBJ2-1
D: TRBD1
V: TRBV28
size: -
CDR3: CASSFRTGQFF
DNA: TGTGCCAGCAGTTTTAGGACAGGGCAGTTCTTC

J: TRBJ1-6
D: TRBD1
V: TRBV5-1
size: -
CDR3: CASSLVPGGLNSPLHF
DNA: TGCGCCAGCAGCTTGGTGCCAGGGGGCTTAAATTCACCCCTCCACTTT

J: TRBJ1-2
D: -
V: TRBV6-5
size: -
CDR3: CASSYSGREANGYTF
DNA: TGTGCCAGCAGTTACTCCGGCAGGGAAGCTAATGGCTACACCTTC

J: TRBJ2-1
D: -
V: TRBV5-4
size: -
CDR3: CASSRTSGDNEQFF
DNA: TGTGCCAGCAGCAGGACCAGCGGTGACAATGAGCAGTTCTTC

J: TRBJ2-1
D: TRBD2
V: TRBV19
size: -
CDR3: CASSIVGTSGRAGNEQFF
DNA: TGTGCCAGTAGTATTGTTGGGACTAGCGGGAGGGCCGGGAATGAGCAGTTCTTC

J: TRBJ1-5
D: -
V: TRBV2
size: -
CDR3: CASSDPGGSNQPQHF
DNA: TGTGCCAGCAGTGATCCGGGTGGAAGCAATCAGCCCCAGCATTTT

J: TRBJ1-1
D: -
V: TRBV23-1
size: once
CDR3: CASSQLTGKNTEAFF
DNA: TGCGCCAGCAGTCAACTCACAGGGAAGAACACTGAAGCTTTCTTT

J: TRBJ1-6
D: -
V: TRBV4-1
size: -
CDR3: CASSQEAGEYSPLHF
DNA: TGCGCCAGCAGCCAAGAGGCAGGGGAATATTCACCCCTCCACTTT

J: TRBJ1-1
D: TRBD1
V: TRBV10-3
size: few
CDR3: CAISGGQGGVAEAFF
DNA: TGTGCCATCAGTGGCGGACAGGGCGGGGTCGCTGAAGCTTTCTTT

J: TRBJ2-7
D: TRBD2
V: TRBV7-6
size: -
CDR3: CASSTGLADYEQYF
DNA: TGTGCCAGCAGCACCGGACTAGCGGACTACGAGCAGTACTTC

J: TRBJ2-3
D: -
V: TRBV5-4
size: -
CDR3: CASSVATDTQYF
DNA: TGTGCCAGCAGCGTAGCGACAGATACGCAGTATTTT

J: TRBJ2-1
D: TRBD2
V: TRBV28
size: -
CDR3: CASSLSWTSGSSSDEQFF
DNA: TGTGCCAGCAGTTTATCCTGGACTAGCGGGAGCTCTTCGGATGAGCAGTTCTTC

J: TRBJ2-5
D: -
V: TRBV28
size: -
CDR3: CASSRGETQYF
DNA: TGTGCCAGCAGCCGGGGGGAGACCCAGTACTTC

J: TRBJ2-7
D: -
V: TRBV18
size: -
CDR3: CASTIAVLGEQYF
DNA: TGTGCCAGCACCATAGCGGTGCTTGGCGAGCAGTACTTC

J: TRBJ1-6
D: -
V: TRBV10-3
size: -
CDR3: CAIRIDPENNSPLHF
DNA: TGTGCCATCAGAATCGATCCGGAGAATAATTCACCCCTCCACTTT

J: TRBJ2-7
D: -
V: TRBV5-4
size: -
CDR3: CASSLGGEVYDEQYF
DNA: TGTGCCAGCAGCTTGGGCGGGGAGGTTTACGACGAGCAGTACTTC

J: TRBJ2-3
D: -
V: TRBV4-3
size: -
CDR3: CASSQDLNVDTQYF
DNA: TGCGCCAGCAGCCAAGACTTAAATGTAGATACGCAGTATTTT

J: TRBJ2-7
D: -
V: TRBV5-6
size: -
CDR3: CASSSSSRRGIRVF
DNA: TGTGCCAGCAGCTCCAGCTCAAGGCGGGGCATTCGGGTCTTC

J: TRBJ2-3
D: -
V: TRBV27
size: once
CDR3: CASSLLTPDTQYF
DNA: TGTGCCAGCAGTTTACTCACACCAGATACGCAGTATTTT

J: TRBJ1-5
D: -
V: TRBV28
size: -
CDR3: CASSPRPQGYQPQHF
DNA: TGTGCCAGCAGCCCTAGACCCCAGGGTTATCAGCCCCAGCATTTT

J: TRBJ2-1
D: TRBD2
V: TRBV27
size: -
CDR3: CASSFSGTSGYNEQFF
DNA: TGTGCCAGCAGTTTCTCCGGGACTAGCGGTTACAATGAGCAGTTCTTC

J: TRBJ2-4
D: -
V: TRBV5-1
size: -
CDR3: CASSLGPVAKNIQYF
DNA: TGCGCCAGCAGCTTGGGGCCAGTGGCCAAAAACATTCAGTACTTC

J: TRBJ2-2
D: TRBD2
V: TRBV2
size: -
CDR3: CASSEGGLAGVGNTGELFF
DNA: TGTGCCAGCAGTGAGGGGGGACTAGCGGGAGTAGGGAACACCGGGGAGCTGTTTTTT

J: TRBJ2-7
D: -
V: TRBV11-2
size: -
CDR3: CASSLALIGSSYEQYF
DNA: TGTGCCAGCAGCTTAGCTCTGATTGGCAGCTCCTACGAGCAGTACTTC

J: TRBJ1-5
D: -
V: TRBV9
size: -
CDR3: CASSVGPGNQPQHF
DNA: TGTGCCAGCAGCGTAGGGCCGGGGAATCAGCCCCAGCATTTT

J: TRBJ2-5
D: TRBD2
V: TRBV5-4
size: -
CDR3: CASSLPPGGQETQYF
DNA: TGTGCCAGCAGCTTGCCCCCGGGGGGCCAAGAGACCCAGTACTTC

J: TRBJ2-5
D: -
V: TRBV5-1
size: few
CDR3: CASSLESGQTQYF
DNA: TGCGCCAGCAGCTTGGAATCCGGTCAGACCCAGTACTTC

J: TRBJ2-3
D: -
V: TRBV7-6
size: -
CDR3: CASSLREGITDTQYF
DNA: TGTGCCAGCAGCTTAAGAGAGGGCATTACAGATACGCAGTATTTT

J: TRBJ2-2
D: TRBD2
V: TRBV5-6
size: -
CDR3: CASSLAGGRAGELFF
DNA: TGTGCCAGCAGCTTGGCAGGTGGGAGGGCCGGGGAGCTGTTTTTT

J: TRBJ2-7
D: -
V: TRBV5-6
size: -
CDR3: CASSLDQGGYEQYF
DNA: TGTGCCAGCAGCTTGGATCAGGGGGGCTACGAGCAGTACTTC

J: TRBJ2-7
D: -
V: TRBV4-2
size: -
CDR3: CASSRGGVGVFYEQYF
DNA: TGTGCCAGCAGCCGAGGGGGGGTGGGGGTCTTCTACGAGCAGTACTTC